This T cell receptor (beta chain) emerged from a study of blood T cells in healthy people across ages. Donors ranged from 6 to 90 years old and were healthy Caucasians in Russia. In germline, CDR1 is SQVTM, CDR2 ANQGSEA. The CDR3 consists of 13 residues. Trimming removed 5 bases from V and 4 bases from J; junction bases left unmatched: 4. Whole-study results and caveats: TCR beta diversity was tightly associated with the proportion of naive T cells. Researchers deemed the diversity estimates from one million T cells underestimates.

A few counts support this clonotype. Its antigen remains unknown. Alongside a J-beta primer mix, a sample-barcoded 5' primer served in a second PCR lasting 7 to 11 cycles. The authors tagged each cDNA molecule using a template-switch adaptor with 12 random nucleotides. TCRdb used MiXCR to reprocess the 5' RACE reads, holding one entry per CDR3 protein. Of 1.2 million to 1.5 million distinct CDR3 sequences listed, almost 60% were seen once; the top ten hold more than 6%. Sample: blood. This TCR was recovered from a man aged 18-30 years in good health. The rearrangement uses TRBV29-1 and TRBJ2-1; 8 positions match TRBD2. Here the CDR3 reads CSVSGSRYNEQFF. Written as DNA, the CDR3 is TGCAGCGTTAGCGGGAGTAGGTACAATGAGCAGTTCTTC.